This is a list of T cell receptor beta chains from one sample in a study of T cell responses to AZD1222 COVID-19 vaccine. Measured with immunoSEQ multiplex PCR; TCRdb has only the in-frame clones, and not every one. The data contain more than 150,000 clones, 75% to 90% of them seen just once; the ten biggest clones take up about a tenth. This specimen consisted of peripheral blood, obtained 28 days after the second AZD1222 dose. These receptors all stem from an adult who received the AZD1222 COVID-19 vaccine. The CDR3 runs from the conserved cysteine through the conserved F or W. A D gene is named only where the DNA matches it firmly. Clone size appears in some rows only: once, few, many, or a class for an expanded clone.

v_gene: TRBV18; d_gene: NA; j_gene: TRBJ1-5; abundance: NA; len: 15; CDR3aa: CASSRDQGQGQPQHF; CDR3nt: TGTGCCAGCTCACGGGATCAGGGGCAGGGGCAGCCCCAGCATTTT
v_gene: TRBV5-1; d_gene: NA; j_gene: TRBJ1-2; abundance: NA; len: 15; CDR3aa: CASSLVAGSNYGYTF; CDR3nt: TGCGCCAGCAGCTTGGTGGCGGGATCGAACTATGGCTACACCTTC
v_gene: TRBV7-2; d_gene: TRBD1; j_gene: TRBJ2-1; abundance: NA; len: 15; CDR3aa: CASSLDRGSYNEQFF; CDR3nt: TGTGCCAGCAGCTTAGACAGGGGATCCTACAATGAGCAGTTCTTC
v_gene: TRBV12-3/TRBV12-4; d_gene: TRBD1; j_gene: TRBJ1-5; abundance: NA; len: 12; CDR3aa: CASRRPGGPQHF; CDR3nt: TGTGCCAGCAGACGCCCAGGGGGGCCCCAGCATTTT
v_gene: TRBV7-3; d_gene: TRBD1; j_gene: TRBJ2-7; abundance: few; len: 14; CDR3aa: CASSPTGTAYEQYF; CDR3nt: TGTGCCAGCAGCCCAACCGGGACAGCTTACGAGCAGTACTTC
v_gene: TRBV7-8; d_gene: TRBD2; j_gene: TRBJ2-1; abundance: NA; len: 17; CDR3aa: CASSFTRGGAGAYEQFF; CDR3nt: TGTGCCAGCAGCTTCACTAGGGGTGGGGCGGGAGCCTATGAGCAGTTCTTC
v_gene: TRBV4-1; d_gene: NA; j_gene: TRBJ1-1; abundance: NA; len: 16; CDR3aa: CASSPPRRADNTEAFF; CDR3nt: TGCGCCAGCAGCCCGCCCCGGAGGGCAGACAACACTGAAGCTTTCTTT
v_gene: TRBV20-1; d_gene: NA; j_gene: TRBJ1-1; abundance: NA; len: 11; CDR3aa: CSAMANTEAFF; CDR3nt: TGCAGTGCTATGGCGAACACTGAAGCTTTCTTT
v_gene: TRBV28; d_gene: TRBD1; j_gene: TRBJ2-1; abundance: NA; len: 15; CDR3aa: CASSQPGQGYNEQFF; CDR3nt: TGTGCCAGCAGCCAACCGGGACAGGGGTACAATGAGCAGTTCTTC
v_gene: TRBV27; d_gene: NA; j_gene: TRBJ2-2; abundance: NA; len: 16; CDR3aa: CASSRLGQSNTGELFF; CDR3nt: TGTGCCAGCAGCCGCCTAGGACAGTCGAACACCGGGGAGCTGTTTTTT
v_gene: TRBV4-1; d_gene: NA; j_gene: TRBJ1-4; abundance: NA; len: 16; CDR3aa: CASSQPPQGFNEKLFF; CDR3nt: TGCGCCAGCAGCCAACCACCACAGGGCTTTAATGAAAAACTGTTTTTT
v_gene: TRBV19; d_gene: NA; j_gene: TRBJ1-3; abundance: NA; len: 15; CDR3aa: CASSSAGSAGNTIYF; CDR3nt: TGTGCCAGTAGTAGTGCAGGGTCCGCTGGAAACACCATATATTTT